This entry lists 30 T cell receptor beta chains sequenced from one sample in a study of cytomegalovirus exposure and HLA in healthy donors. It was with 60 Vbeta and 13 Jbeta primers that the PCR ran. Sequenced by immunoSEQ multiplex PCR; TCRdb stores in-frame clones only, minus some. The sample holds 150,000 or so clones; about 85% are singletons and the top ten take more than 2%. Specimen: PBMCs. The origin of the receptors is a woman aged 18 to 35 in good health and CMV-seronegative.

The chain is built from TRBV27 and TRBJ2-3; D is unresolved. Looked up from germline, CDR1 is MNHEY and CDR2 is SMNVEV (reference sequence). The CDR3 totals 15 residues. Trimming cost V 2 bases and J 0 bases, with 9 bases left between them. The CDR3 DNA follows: TGTGCCAGCAGTTTAGGGCTCCTTAGCACAGATACGCAGTATTTT. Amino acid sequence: CASSLGLLSTDTQYF.

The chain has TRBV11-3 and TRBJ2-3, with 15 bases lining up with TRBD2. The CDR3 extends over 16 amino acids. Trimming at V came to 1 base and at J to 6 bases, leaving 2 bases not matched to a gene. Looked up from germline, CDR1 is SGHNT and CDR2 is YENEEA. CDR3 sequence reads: CASSLGGTSGRDTQYF. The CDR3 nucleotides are TGTGCCAGCAGCTTAGGCGGGACTAGCGGGAGGGATACGCAGTATTTT.

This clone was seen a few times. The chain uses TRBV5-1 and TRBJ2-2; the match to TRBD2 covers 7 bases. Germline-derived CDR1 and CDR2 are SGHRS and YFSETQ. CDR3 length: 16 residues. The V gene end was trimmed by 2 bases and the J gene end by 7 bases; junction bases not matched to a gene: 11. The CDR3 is CASSLAASGVDGELFF. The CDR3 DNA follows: TGCGCCAGCAGCTTAGCTGCTAGCGGCGTGGACGGGGAGCTGTTTTTT.

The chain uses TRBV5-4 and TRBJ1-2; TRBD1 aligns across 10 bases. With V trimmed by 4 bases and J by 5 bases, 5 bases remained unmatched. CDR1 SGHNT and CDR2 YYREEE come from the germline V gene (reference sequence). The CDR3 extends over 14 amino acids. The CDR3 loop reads CASSTGQGEYGYTF. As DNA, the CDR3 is TGTGCCAGCAGCACTGGACAGGGGGAGTATGGCTACACCTTC.

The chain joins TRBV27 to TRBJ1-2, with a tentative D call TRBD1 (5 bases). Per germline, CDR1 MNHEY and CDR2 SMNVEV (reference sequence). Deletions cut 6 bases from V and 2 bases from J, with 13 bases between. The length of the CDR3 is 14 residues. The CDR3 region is CASRGAGPNYGYTF. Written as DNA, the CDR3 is TGTGCCAGCAGGGGAGCGGGACCAAACTATGGCTACACCTTC.

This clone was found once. DNA for the CDR3: TGTGCCAGCAGGAGACAGGAACCATACGAGCAGTACTTC. Amino acid sequence: CASRRQEPYEQYF. The chain links TRBV27 to TRBJ2-7; a possible D gene is TRBD1 (6 bases). This CDR3 is 13 amino acids long. With 6 bases removed from V and 4 bases from J, the gap between germline ends came to 13 bases. Germline V lookup: CDR1 MNHEY, CDR2 SMNVEV (reference sequence).

The CDR3 sequence: CASSAGPNYGYTF. CDR3 nucleotide sequence: TGTGCCAGCAGCGCGGGACCCAACTATGGCTACACCTTC. The rearrangement uses TRBV7-9 and TRBJ1-2, with D possibly TRBD1 on 5 matching bases. The germline V and J ends were trimmed by 5 bases and 2 bases, with 9 bases remaining between them. Per the germline V gene, CDR1 is SEHNR and CDR2 is FQNEAQ (reference sequence). The CDR3 sequence is 13 residues long.

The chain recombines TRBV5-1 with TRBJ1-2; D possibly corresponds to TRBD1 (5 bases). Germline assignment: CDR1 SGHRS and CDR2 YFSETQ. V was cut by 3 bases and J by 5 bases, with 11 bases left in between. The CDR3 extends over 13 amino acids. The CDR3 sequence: CASSSGGGYGYTF. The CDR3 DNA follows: TGCGCCAGCAGCTCCGGCGGGGGATATGGCTACACCTTC.

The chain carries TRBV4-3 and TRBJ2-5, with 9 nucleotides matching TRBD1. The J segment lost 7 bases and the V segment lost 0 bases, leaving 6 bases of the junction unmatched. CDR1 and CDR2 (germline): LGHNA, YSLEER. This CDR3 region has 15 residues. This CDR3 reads CASSQEQGAWGTQYF. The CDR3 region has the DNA TGCGCCAGCAGCCAAGAACAGGGGGCATGGGGGACCCAGTACTTC.

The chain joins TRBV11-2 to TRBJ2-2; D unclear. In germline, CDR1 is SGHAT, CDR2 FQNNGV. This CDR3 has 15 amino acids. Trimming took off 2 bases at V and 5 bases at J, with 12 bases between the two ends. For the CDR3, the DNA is TGTGCCAGCAGCTTAAATGGAGCTGGAACCGGGGAGCTGTTTTTT. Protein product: CASSLNGAGTGELFF.

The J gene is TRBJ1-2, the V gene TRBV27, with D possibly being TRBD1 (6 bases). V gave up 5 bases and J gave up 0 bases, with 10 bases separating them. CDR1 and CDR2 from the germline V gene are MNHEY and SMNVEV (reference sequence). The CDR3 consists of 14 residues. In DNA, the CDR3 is TGTGCCAGCAGTATAGACAGGTCTAACTATGGCTACACCTTC. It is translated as CASSIDRSNYGYTF.

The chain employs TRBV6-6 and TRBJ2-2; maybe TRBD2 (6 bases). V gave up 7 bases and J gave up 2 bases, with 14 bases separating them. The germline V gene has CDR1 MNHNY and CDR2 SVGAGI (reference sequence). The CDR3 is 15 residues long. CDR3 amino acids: CASKEGSGNTGELFF. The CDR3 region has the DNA TGTGCCAGCAAGGAAGGTAGCGGAAACACCGGGGAGCTGTTTTTT.

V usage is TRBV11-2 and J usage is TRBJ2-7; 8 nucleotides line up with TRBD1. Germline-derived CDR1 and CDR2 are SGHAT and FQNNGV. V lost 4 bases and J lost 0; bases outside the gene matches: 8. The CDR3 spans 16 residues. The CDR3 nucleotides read TGTGCCAGCAGCTCCCTGACAGGGGCGAGCTCCTACGAGCAGTACTTC. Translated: CASSSLTGASSYEQYF.

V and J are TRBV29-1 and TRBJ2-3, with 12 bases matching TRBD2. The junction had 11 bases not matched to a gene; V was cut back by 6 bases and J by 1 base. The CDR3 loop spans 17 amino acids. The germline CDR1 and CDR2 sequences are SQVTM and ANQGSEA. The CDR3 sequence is CSVLAGGKGGGTDTQYF. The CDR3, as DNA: TGCAGCGTACTAGCGGGAGGTAAAGGGGGGGGCACAGATACGCAGTATTTT.

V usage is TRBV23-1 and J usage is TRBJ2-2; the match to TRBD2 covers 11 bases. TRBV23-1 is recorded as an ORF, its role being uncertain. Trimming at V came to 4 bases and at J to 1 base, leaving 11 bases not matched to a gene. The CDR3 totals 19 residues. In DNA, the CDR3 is TGCGCCAGCAGTCCCGGGACTAGCGGAAACCTCAGGAACACCGGGGAGCTGTTTTTT. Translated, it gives CASSPGTSGNLRNTGELFF.

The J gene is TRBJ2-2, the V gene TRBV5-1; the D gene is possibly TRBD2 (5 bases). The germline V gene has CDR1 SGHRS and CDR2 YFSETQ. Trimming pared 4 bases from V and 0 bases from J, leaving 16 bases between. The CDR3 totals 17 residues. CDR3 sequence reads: CASSRFPGNTNTGELFF. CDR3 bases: TGCGCCAGCAGCCGATTTCCGGGAAATACGAACACCGGGGAGCTGTTTTTT.

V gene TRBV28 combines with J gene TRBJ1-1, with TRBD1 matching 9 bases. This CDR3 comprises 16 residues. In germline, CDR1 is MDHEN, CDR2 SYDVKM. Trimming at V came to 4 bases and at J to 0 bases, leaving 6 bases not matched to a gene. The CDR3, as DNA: TGTGCCAGCAGTTCCCCGGACAGGGGTTTGAACACTGAAGCTTTCTTT. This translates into CASSSPDRGLNTEAFF.

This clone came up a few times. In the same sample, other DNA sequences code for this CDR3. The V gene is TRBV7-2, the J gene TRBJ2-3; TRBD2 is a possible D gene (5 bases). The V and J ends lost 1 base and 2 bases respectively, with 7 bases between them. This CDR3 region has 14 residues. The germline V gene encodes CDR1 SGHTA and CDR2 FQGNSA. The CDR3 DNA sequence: TGTGCCAGCAGCTTAGACGGGAACACAGATACGCAGTATTTT. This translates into CASSLDGNTDTQYF.

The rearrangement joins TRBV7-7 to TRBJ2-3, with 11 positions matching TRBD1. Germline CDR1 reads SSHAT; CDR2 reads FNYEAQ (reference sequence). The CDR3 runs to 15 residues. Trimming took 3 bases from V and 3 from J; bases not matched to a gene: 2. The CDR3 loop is CASSLGQGGTDTQYF. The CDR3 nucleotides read TGTGCCAGCAGCTTGGGACAGGGGGGGACAGATACGCAGTATTTT.

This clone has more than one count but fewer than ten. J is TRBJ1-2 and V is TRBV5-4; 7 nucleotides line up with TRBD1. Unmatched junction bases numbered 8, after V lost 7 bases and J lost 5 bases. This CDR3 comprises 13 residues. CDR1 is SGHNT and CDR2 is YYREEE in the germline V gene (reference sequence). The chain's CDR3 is CASGRDRIYGYTF. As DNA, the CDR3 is TGTGCCAGCGGAAGGGACAGAATTTATGGCTACACCTTC. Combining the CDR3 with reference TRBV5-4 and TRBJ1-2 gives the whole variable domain ETGVTQSPTHLIKTRGQQVTLRCSSQSGHNTVSWYQQALGQGPQFIFQYYREEENGRGNFPPRFSGLQFPNYSSELNVNALELDDSALYLCASGRDRIYGYTFGSGTRLTVV.

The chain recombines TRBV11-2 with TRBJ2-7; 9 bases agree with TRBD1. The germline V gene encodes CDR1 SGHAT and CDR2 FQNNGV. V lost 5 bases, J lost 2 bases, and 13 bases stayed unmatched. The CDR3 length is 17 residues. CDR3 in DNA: TGTGCCAGCAGCCCAACCGCCGGGACAGGGACAACCTACGAGCAGTACTTC. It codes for CASSPTAGTGTTYEQYF.

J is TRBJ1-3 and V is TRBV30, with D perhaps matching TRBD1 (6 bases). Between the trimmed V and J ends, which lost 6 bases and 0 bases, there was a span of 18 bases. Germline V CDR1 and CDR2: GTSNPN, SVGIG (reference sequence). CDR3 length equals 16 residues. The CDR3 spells CACLPGQKLSGNTIYF. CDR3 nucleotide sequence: TGTGCCTGCTTACCTGGACAGAAACTCTCTGGAAACACCATATATTTT.

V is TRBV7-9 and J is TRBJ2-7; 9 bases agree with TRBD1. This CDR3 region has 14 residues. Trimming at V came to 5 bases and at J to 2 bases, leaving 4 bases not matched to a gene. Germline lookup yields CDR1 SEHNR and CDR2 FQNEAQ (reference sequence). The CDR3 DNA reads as TGTGCCAGCAGCCTCAACAGGGGGCCCTACGAGCAGTACTTC. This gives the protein CASSLNRGPYEQYF.

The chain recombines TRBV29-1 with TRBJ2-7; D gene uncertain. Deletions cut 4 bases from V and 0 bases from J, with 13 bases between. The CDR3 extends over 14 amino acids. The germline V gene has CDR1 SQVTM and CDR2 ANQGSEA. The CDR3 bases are TGCAGCGTTGCGCCCCGTTTCAGCTCCTACGAGCAGTACTTC. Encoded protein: CSVAPRFSSYEQYF.

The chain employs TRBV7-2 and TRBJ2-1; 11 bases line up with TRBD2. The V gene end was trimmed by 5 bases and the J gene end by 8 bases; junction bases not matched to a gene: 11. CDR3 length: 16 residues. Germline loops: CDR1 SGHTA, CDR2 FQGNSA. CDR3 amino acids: CASSLTSGSDRDEQFF. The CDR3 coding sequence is TGTGCCAGCAGCCTAACTAGCGGGAGCGACAGGGATGAGCAGTTCTTC.

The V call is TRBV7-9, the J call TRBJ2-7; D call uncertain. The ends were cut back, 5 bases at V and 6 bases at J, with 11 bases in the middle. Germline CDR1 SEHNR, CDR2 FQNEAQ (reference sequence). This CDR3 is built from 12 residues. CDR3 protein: CASSQALREQYF. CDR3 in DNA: TGTGCCAGCAGCCAAGCCCTTCGCGAGCAGTACTTC. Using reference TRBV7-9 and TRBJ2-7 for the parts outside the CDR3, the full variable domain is DTGVSQNPRHKITKRGQNVTFRCDPISEHNRLYWYRQTLGQGPEFLTYFQNEAQLEKSRLLSDRFSAERPKGSFSTLEIQRTEQGDSAMYLCASSQALREQYFGPGTRLTVT.

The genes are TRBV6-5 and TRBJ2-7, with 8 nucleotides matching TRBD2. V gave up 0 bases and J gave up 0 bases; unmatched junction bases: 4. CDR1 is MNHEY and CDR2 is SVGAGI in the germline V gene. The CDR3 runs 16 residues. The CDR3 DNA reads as TGTGCCAGCAGTTACTCTCGGCTAGCGGGCTCCTACGAGCAGTACTTC. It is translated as CASSYSRLAGSYEQYF.

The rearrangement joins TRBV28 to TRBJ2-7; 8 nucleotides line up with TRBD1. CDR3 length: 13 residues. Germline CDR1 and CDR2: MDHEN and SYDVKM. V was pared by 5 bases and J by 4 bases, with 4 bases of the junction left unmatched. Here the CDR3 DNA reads TGTGCCAGCAGTCCGGACAGGGCTTACGAGCAGTACTTC. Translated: CASSPDRAYEQYF.

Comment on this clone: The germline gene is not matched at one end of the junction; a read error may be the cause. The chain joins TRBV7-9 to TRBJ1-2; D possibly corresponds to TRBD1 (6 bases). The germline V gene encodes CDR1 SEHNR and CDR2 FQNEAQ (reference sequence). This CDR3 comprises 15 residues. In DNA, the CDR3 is TGTTCCAGCAGCTTAGGGGGGGGGCACTACTATGGCTACACCTTC. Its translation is CSSSLGGGHYYGYTF.

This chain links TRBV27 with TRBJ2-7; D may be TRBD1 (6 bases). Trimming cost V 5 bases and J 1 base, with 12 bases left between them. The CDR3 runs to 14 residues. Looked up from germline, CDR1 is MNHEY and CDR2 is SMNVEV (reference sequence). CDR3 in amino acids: CASSPFGTSYEQYF. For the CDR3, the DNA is TGTGCCAGCAGTCCCTTCGGGACATCCTACGAGCAGTACTTC.